This is a list of T cell receptor beta chains from one sample in a study of technical replicates of blood from a few donors. TCRdb's table, derived via immunoSEQ multiplex PCR, lists solely in-frame clones and lacks some. The sample contains tens of thousands of clones, 91% of which appear only once. The sequencing sample was made of PBMCs. These receptors were obtained from a human donor in good health. Some clones in this sample may be carry-over from other donors' samples. Both conserved end residues are part of each CDR3. The D gene is left open where the match is weak. Rows give clone size only sometimes, using once, few, many, or a class for an expanded clone.

d_gene | abundance | j_gene | v_gene | CDR3aa | CDR3nt
- | - | TRBJ2-1 | TRBV4-1 | CASSHPVGHNEQFF | TGCGCCAGCAGCCACCCAGTGGGGCACAATGAGCAGTTCTTC
TRBD2 | - | TRBJ2-5 | TRBV10-3 | CAISPQLAGGQETQYF | TGTGCCATCAGCCCCCAACTAGCGGGGGGGCAAGAGACCCAGTACTTC
TRBD1 | - | TRBJ1-1 | TRBV7-9 | CASRQTTGDTEAFF | TGTGCCAGCAGACAAACGACAGGGGACACTGAAGCTTTCTTT
TRBD2 | - | TRBJ2-5 | TRBV4-3 | CASSQDASGRGTQYF | TGCGCCAGCAGCCAAGATGCCTCCGGGAGGGGGACCCAGTACTTC
- | - | TRBJ1-1 | TRBV2 | CASNQGGTLMNTEAFF | TGTGCCAGCAACCAAGGGGGTACTTTAATGAACACTGAAGCTTTCTTT
- | few | TRBJ1-1 | TRBV9 | CASSVVQTGEAFF | TGTGCCAGCAGCGTAGTCCAGACCGGGGAAGCTTTCTTT
- | - | TRBJ2-7 | TRBV27 | CASSLSRGSYEQYF | TGTGCCAGCAGTTTATCCAGGGGATCCTACGAGCAGTACTTC
TRBD1 | - | TRBJ2-3 | TRBV5-4 | CASSLGQGADTQYF | TGTGCCAGCAGCTTGGGACAGGGGGCAGATACGCAGTATTTT
TRBD1 | - | TRBJ1-2 | TRBV5-1 | CASSSPGQDYGYTF | TGCGCCAGCAGCTCCCCGGGACAGGACTATGGCTACACCTTC
- | - | TRBJ2-1 | TRBV14 | CASSRSAGRNEQFF | TGTGCCAGCAGCCGATCAGCGGGTAGGAATGAGCAGTTCTTC
TRBD1 | - | TRBJ2-7 | TRBV11-2 | CASSPPDRELHEQYF | TGTGCCAGCAGCCCGCCGGACAGGGAGTTGCACGAGCAGTACTTC
- | - | TRBJ1-4 | TRBV12-5 | CASARTATGEKLFF | TGTGCTAGTGCTAGGACAGCGACAGGTGAAAAACTGTTTTTT
TRBD2 | medium-sized | TRBJ2-1 | TRBV4-3 | CASSQTSGAYNEQFF | TGCGCCAGCAGCCAGACTAGCGGGGCCTACAATGAGCAGTTCTTC
TRBD2 | - | TRBJ2-3 | TRBV7-9 | CASSLELRGSWNTQYF | TGTGCCAGCAGCTTAGAACTGCGCGGGAGTTGGAATACGCAGTATTTT
TRBD2 | - | TRBJ2-1 | TRBV7-8 | CASSLARLAGASSYNEQFF | TGTGCCAGCAGCTTAGCCCGCTTAGCGGGGGCGAGCTCCTACAATGAGCAGTTCTTC
TRBD2 | - | TRBJ2-1 | TRBV5-4 | CASSQRTSGRTNEQFF | TGTGCCAGCAGCCAGAGGACTAGCGGGAGGACCAATGAGCAGTTCTTC
- | - | TRBJ2-1 | TRBV2 | CASSPWHEQFF | TGTGCCAGCAGTCCATGGCATGAGCAGTTCTTC
- | - | TRBJ1-3 | TRBV27 | CASSFAAGNTIYF | TGTGCCAGCAGTTTTGCGGCTGGAAACACCATATATTTT
- | - | TRBJ2-7 | TRBV23-1 | CASSQSPGSSYEQYF | TGCGCCAGCAGTCAATCCCCGGGAAGCTCCTACGAGCAGTACTTC
- | - | TRBJ1-6 | TRBV9 | CASSGGQGNSPLHF | TGTGCCAGCAGCGGGGGGCAGGGCAATTCACCCCTCCACTTT
TRBD1 | - | TRBJ2-5 | TRBV7-9 | CASSLGTGWEETQYF | TGTGCCAGCAGCCTAGGGACAGGGTGGGAAGAGACCCAGTACTTC
TRBD1 | - | TRBJ2-1 | TRBV7-9 | CASSLGQGYNEQFF | TGTGCCAGCAGCTTGGGACAGGGATACAATGAGCAGTTCTTC
TRBD2 | - | TRBJ2-2 | TRBV18 | CASSPLLAGGGAAGELFF | TGTGCCAGCTCACCACTCCTAGCGGGAGGAGGTGCCGCCGGGGAGCTGTTTTTT
TRBD2 | - | TRBJ2-1 | TRBV5-4 | CASSLVAGVGSEQFF | TGTGCCAGCAGCTTGGTTGCGGGAGTAGGAAGTGAGCAGTTCTTC
- | once | TRBJ1-1 | TRBV28 | CASNLPLGQNTEAFF | TGTGCCAGCAACCTACCTCTGGGACAGAACACTGAAGCTTTCTTT
- | - | TRBJ1-2 | TRBV6-1 | CASREGGGSNYGYTF | TGTGCCAGCAGGGAAGGGGGGGGATCTAACTATGGCTACACCTTC
TRBD1 | - | TRBJ2-7 | TRBV6-1 | CASSLTGWAYEQYF | TGTGCCAGCAGTCTGACAGGGTGGGCCTACGAGCAGTACTTC
TRBD1 | - | TRBJ1-2 | TRBV4-3 | CASSQEAGTGIGYTF | TGCGCCAGCAGCCAAGAGGCCGGGACAGGGATAGGCTACACCTTC
- | - | TRBJ2-3 | TRBV29-1 | CSARYGFATDTQYF | TGCAGCGCCCGTTATGGCTTTGCCACAGATACGCAGTATTTT
- | - | TRBJ2-1 | TRBV7-2 | CASSLGWGHGYNEQFF | TGTGCCAGCAGCTTGGGATGGGGACACGGTTACAATGAGCAGTTCTTC
TRBD2 | - | TRBJ2-1 | TRBV7-2 | CASRAGLYNEQFF | TGTGCCAGCAGAGCGGGACTCTACAATGAGCAGTTCTTC